The 31 T cell receptor beta chains below all came from one sample that was sequenced in a study of blood T cell repertoires in COVID-19. Measured with immunoSEQ multiplex PCR; TCRdb has only the in-frame clones, and not every one. The top ten clones hold 25% to 30% of a sample with 120,000 or so clones, approximately 85% of them seen once. Sequencing was done on a sample of peripheral blood. The receptor source for this set is a woman older than 75 with acute or convalescent COVID-19.

The chain is built from TRBV5-4 and TRBJ1-2; possibly TRBD1 for D (5 bases). Germline loops: CDR1 SGHNT, CDR2 YYREEE (reference sequence). The CDR3 covers 14 residues. The V gene lost 0 bases and the J gene lost 3 bases, with 9 bases spanning the gap. CDR3 DNA: TGTGCCAGCAGCTTGGGCAGGGCGGACTATGGCTACACCTTC. It yields the protein CASSLGRADYGYTF.

This clone has more than one count but fewer than ten. The chain couples TRBV6-6 to TRBJ1-4, with 7 bases matching TRBD1. CDR1 and CDR2 from the germline V gene are MNHNY and SVGAGI (reference sequence). The CDR3 totals 15 residues. Losses at the gene ends were 7 bases for V and 6 bases for J; bases not matched to a gene: 11. CDR3 region: CASTGRQGKDEKLFF. CDR3 sequence (DNA): TGTGCCAGCACCGGCCGACAGGGAAAGGATGAAAAACTGTTTTTT.

The V call is TRBV7-8, the J call TRBJ2-1; no reliable D call. Germline CDR1 SGHVS, CDR2 FQNEAQ. Trimming removed 2 bases from V and 9 bases from J, with 11 bases in between. The CDR3 runs to 13 residues. The CDR3 here is CASSLIPPGEQFF. The DNA for the CDR3 is TGTGCCAGCAGCTTAATTCCCCCAGGTGAGCAGTTCTTC.

The genes are TRBV5-4 and TRBJ2-3; no firm D call. The V and J ends lost 0 bases and 2 bases respectively, with 7 bases between them. Germline CDR1 SGHNT, CDR2 YYREEE (reference sequence). The CDR3 sequence is 14 residues long. CDR3: CASSLDRYTDTQYF. The CDR3, as DNA: TGTGCCAGCAGCTTGGATCGCTACACAGATACGCAGTATTTT.

The chain links TRBV6-2 or TRBV6-3 to TRBJ1-5, with D maybe TRBD1 (6 bases). The CDR3 runs 16 residues. V dropped 2 bases and J dropped 7 bases, with 18 bases sitting between them. The V gene's germline CDR1 is MNHEY and CDR2 SVGEGT. CDR3 sequence (DNA): TGTGCCAGCAGTTACCCCGCGAGGGCAGGGGAGCAGCCCCAGCATTTT. Translated: CASSYPARAGEQPQHF.

V usage is TRBV3-1 (or the pseudogene TRBV3-2) and J usage is TRBJ1-2, with a weak D call TRBD1 (5 bases). Trimming removed 0 bases at V and 2 bases at J, with 16 bases between. The CDR3 length is 17 residues. The germline CDR1 and CDR2 sequences are LGHDT and YNNKEL (reference sequence). CDR3 region: CASSQEIKAGRNYGYTF. In nucleotides, the CDR3 is TGTGCCAGCAGCCAAGAGATCAAGGCGGGACGCAACTATGGCTACACCTTC.

The chain joins TRBV23-1 to TRBJ1-4; 8 bases match TRBD1. TRBV23-1 is an ORF, with its function uncertain. Trimming removed 6 bases from V and 7 bases from J; junction bases left unmatched: 13. The CDR3 spans 16 residues. CDR3 protein: CASSPKRTGRFEKLFF. The CDR3 nucleotides are TGCGCCAGCAGCCCGAAAAGGACAGGGAGATTTGAAAAACTGTTTTTT.

The rearrangement uses TRBV6-5 and TRBJ1-1; maybe TRBD1 (5 bases). The CDR3 runs to 13 residues. The germline V and J ends were trimmed by 7 bases and 3 bases, with 12 bases remaining between them. Germline CDR1 reads MNHEY; CDR2 reads SVGAGI. CDR3 DNA: TGTGCCAGCACGTTAGGGGATTACACTGAAGCTTTCTTT. It translates to CASTLGDYTEAFF.

The rearrangement joins TRBV5-1 to TRBJ1-2; 10 bases align to TRBD1. This CDR3 comprises 13 residues. With V trimmed by 5 bases and J by 8 bases, 6 bases remained unmatched. Germline V CDR1 and CDR2: SGHRS, YFSETQ. Here the CDR3 reads CASSSGTGVGYTF. CDR3 nucleotides: TGCGCCAGCAGTTCCGGGACAGGGGTAGGCTACACCTTC.

The chain employs TRBV19 and TRBJ1-4; possible D gene TRBD1, 6 bases. This CDR3 region has 13 residues. V gave up 3 bases and J gave up 8 bases, with 10 bases separating them. Germline CDR1 and CDR2: LNHDA and SQIVND (reference sequence). CDR3 coding DNA: TGTGCCAGTAGTATCCAGGGGCGGGAAAAACTGTTTTTT. It encodes CASSIQGREKLFF.

The V and J genes are TRBV12-5 and TRBJ1-6; D unclear. The CDR3 is made up of 13 amino acids. Trimming cost V 11 bases and J 5 bases, with 13 bases left between them. Germline CDR1 reads LGHNT; CDR2 reads FRNRAP. Here the CDR3 DNA reads TGTGCTTCCGCGAGGGTTCATAATTCACCCCTCCACTTT. Protein: CASARVHNSPLHF. Complete variable domain (other parts from reference TRBV12-5 and TRBJ1-6): DARVTQTPRHKVTEMGQEVTMRCQPILGHNTVFWYRQTMMQGLELLAYFRNRAPLDDSGMPKDRFSAEMPDATLATLKIQPSEPRDSAVYFCASARVHNSPLHFGNGTRLTVT.

This clone was detected a few times. The chain combines TRBV6-5 with TRBJ1-2; D perhaps matches TRBD1 (5 bases). The CDR3 spans 12 residues. The germline V gene has CDR1 MNHEY and CDR2 SVGAGI. Trimming shortened V by 6 bases and J by 4 bases, and 9 bases separated the two germline ends. The CDR3 region is CASRKGPYGYTF. The CDR3 DNA reads as TGTGCCAGCAGAAAGGGGCCCTATGGCTACACCTTC.

The rearrangement links TRBV7-2 to TRBJ1-6; D unresolved. Germline V gene sequence: CDR1 SGHTA, CDR2 FQGNSA. V was pared by 1 base and J by 10 bases, with 8 bases between. The CDR3 covers 13 residues. The CDR3 nucleotides are TGTGCCAGCAGCTTAGAGAGGGAATCACCCCTCCACTTT. This sequence encodes CASSLERESPLHF.

The V gene is TRBV5-4, the J gene TRBJ2-3, with 7 bases matching TRBD1. From germline, CDR1 is SGHNT and CDR2 YYREEE (reference sequence). This CDR3 region has 15 residues. The J segment lost 4 bases and the V segment lost 2 bases, leaving 7 bases of the junction unmatched. Here the CDR3 reads CASSFDRARADTQYF. CDR3 DNA sequence: TGTGCCAGCAGCTTCGACAGGGCCAGGGCAGATACGCAGTATTTT. Full variable domain (outside the CDR3, taken from reference TRBV5-4 and TRBJ2-3): ETGVTQSPTHLIKTRGQQVTLRCSSQSGHNTVSWYQQALGQGPQFIFQYYREEENGRGNFPPRFSGLQFPNYSSELNVNALELDDSALYLCASSFDRARADTQYFGPGTRLTVL.

Comment on this clone: Mismatch with germline at one junction end may stem from a read error. V is TRBV3-1 (or the pseudogene TRBV3-2) and J is TRBJ2-7; TRBD2 matches at 8 bases. Germline V gene sequence: CDR1 LGHDT, CDR2 YNNKEL (reference sequence). The CDR3 loop spans 15 amino acids. The DNA for the CDR3 is TGTGCCAGCAGCCGAATAAGTGGAGCGGGGGCCCTTCCTTTCTTC. Translated, it gives CASSRISGAGALPFF.

This clone was picked up one time. The chain couples TRBV28 to TRBJ1-1; unclear D gene. There are 14 residues in the CDR3. CDR1 is MDHEN and CDR2 is SYDVKM in the germline V gene. V was clipped by 7 bases and J by 5 bases, with 17 bases between them. The CDR3 sequence: CASTAPPSGTEAFF. The CDR3, as DNA: TGTGCCAGCACCGCCCCCCCCAGCGGTACTGAAGCTTTCTTT.

The chain links TRBV5-4 to TRBJ2-7; D may be TRBD1 (6 bases). Germline-derived CDR1 and CDR2 are SGHNT and YYREEE (reference sequence). The germline V and J ends were trimmed by 4 bases and 1 base, with 24 bases remaining between them. The CDR3 has 18 amino acids. The CDR3 coding sequence is TGTGCCAGCAGCCCATCGCCCCAAGCCGGGACATCGTCCTACGAGCAGTACTTC. This sequence encodes CASSPSPQAGTSSYEQYF.

This clone occurred once. The chain recombines TRBV9 with TRBJ1-2; the D gene is possibly TRBD1 (5 bases). V gave up 3 bases and J gave up 1 base, with 16 bases separating them. Germline lookup yields CDR1 SGDLS and CDR2 YYNGEE. The length of the CDR3 is 16 residues. Here the CDR3 reads CASSGPMTAINYGYTF. In nucleotides, the CDR3 is TGTGCCAGCAGCGGACCCATGACAGCGATTAACTATGGCTACACCTTC.

The J gene is TRBJ1-1, the V gene TRBV6-5; tentative D call: TRBD1 (5 bases). Germline V gene sequence: CDR1 MNHEY, CDR2 SVGAGI. CDR3 length: 13 residues. V lost 7 bases to trimming and J lost 7 bases, with 16 bases between them. CDR3 loop: CASTPPGGGEAFF. The CDR3 DNA follows: TGTGCCAGCACCCCCCCCGGGGGGGGTGAAGCTTTCTTT.

This chain uses TRBV20-1 with TRBJ2-7; D may be TRBD1 (6 bases). This CDR3 is 15 amino acids long. Deletions cut 6 bases from V and 0 bases from J, with 18 bases between. The germline V gene encodes CDR1 DFQATT and CDR2 SNEGSKA (reference sequence). The CDR3 protein is CSASGGGSSSYEQYV. CDR3 bases: TGCAGTGCCAGTGGTGGGGGCTCAAGCTCCTACGAGCAGTACGTC.

The sample holds one count of this clone. The V and J genes are TRBV7-2 and TRBJ2-3; D gene unclear. Germline V gene data show CDR1 as SGHTA and CDR2 as FQGNSA. The V end was cut by 7 bases, the J end by 2 bases, with 10 bases between. This CDR3 has 13 amino acids. CDR3 in amino acids: CASTNWATDTQYF. The CDR3 nucleotides are TGTGCCAGCACCAATTGGGCCACAGATACGCAGTATTTT.

The chain joins TRBV12-3 or TRBV12-4 to TRBJ1-5, with D possibly TRBD1 on 5 matching bases. Between the trimmed V and J ends, which lost 5 bases and 5 bases, there was a span of 10 bases. The CDR3 is 13 amino acids. CDR3 sequence reads: CASSPRRDQPQHF. Here the CDR3 DNA reads TGTGCCAGCAGTCCTCGCAGGGATCAGCCCCAGCATTTT.

This clone was seen a handful of times. The chain combines TRBV5-4 with TRBJ1-2; D is possibly TRBD1 (6 bases). The CDR3 totals 11 residues. In germline, CDR1 is SGHNT, CDR2 YYREEE (reference sequence). Between the trimmed V and J ends, which lost 1 base and 10 bases, there was a span of 8 bases. The CDR3 nucleotides are TGTGCCAGCAGCTTGACAGGGACCTACACCTTC. Encoded protein: CASSLTGTYTF.

Of note for this clone: Other DNA sequences in the same sample also yield this CDR3. The gene calls are TRBV9 and TRBJ1-2; D may be TRBD1 (5 bases). Germline V lookup: CDR1 SGDLS, CDR2 YYNGEE. Between the trimmed V and J ends, which lost 4 bases and 8 bases, there was a span of 18 bases. The CDR3 has 14 residues. The CDR3 coding sequence is TGTGCCAGCAGCCCCCGCGGAGGGGAGTACGGCTACACCTTC. Encoded protein: CASSPRGGEYGYTF.

The chain recombines TRBV5-4 with TRBJ2-1, with D tentatively TRBD2 (7 bases). Germline CDR1 SGHNT, CDR2 YYREEE (reference sequence). Between the trimmed V and J ends, which lost 4 bases and 1 base, there was a span of 15 bases. The CDR3 has 16 amino acids. Written as DNA, the CDR3 is TGTGCCAGCAGCCCCAGAGGGGGGGAATCCTACAATGAGCAGTTCTTC. Amino acids: CASSPRGGESYNEQFF.

The chain carries TRBV6-5 and TRBJ1-2; D not resolved. CDR1 is MNHEY and CDR2 is SVGAGI in the germline V gene. This CDR3 has 14 amino acids. Trimming removed 0 bases from V and 8 bases from J, with 13 bases in between. CDR3 amino acids: CASSYSGLDGGYTF. Written as DNA, the CDR3 is TGTGCCAGCAGTTACTCAGGACTCGATGGCGGCTACACCTTC.

The V and J genes are TRBV12-3 or TRBV12-4 and TRBJ2-3; no definite D call. This CDR3 is built from 12 residues. Trimming took off 9 bases at V and 7 bases at J, with 14 bases between the two ends. This CDR3 reads CASSPGPHTQYF. The CDR3 DNA reads TGTGCCAGTTCCCCCGGTCCGCATACGCAGTATTTT.

The chain employs TRBV3-1 (or the pseudogene TRBV3-2) and TRBJ2-2; D gene unclear. This CDR3 has 11 amino acids. V lost 8 bases and J lost 3, with 4 bases in between. Germline V gene sequence: CDR1 LGHDT, CDR2 YNNKEL (reference sequence). CDR3 coding DNA: TGTGCCAGCGGAGACACCGGGGAGCTGTTTTTT. This encodes CASGDTGELFF.

The chain carries TRBV3-1 (or the pseudogene TRBV3-2) and TRBJ1-2, with 9 bases matching TRBD1. V trimming: 4 bases; J trimming: 8 bases; junction bases outside the gene matches: 5. Germline V gene sequence: CDR1 LGHDT, CDR2 YNNKEL (reference sequence). This CDR3 has 13 residues. The CDR3 DNA is TGTGCCAGCAGCCCTGGACAGGGGTACGGCTACACCTTC. Its protein product is CASSPGQGYGYTF.

The chain recombines TRBV28 with TRBJ1-1, with D possibly matching TRBD1 (5 bases). CDR1 and CDR2 (germline): MDHEN, SYDVKM. Deletions cut 6 bases from V and 7 bases from J, with 12 bases between. The CDR3 runs to 12 residues. CDR3 nucleotides: TGTGCCAGCAGCCCGTCCGGGGGTGAAGCTTTCTTT. It specifies CASSPSGGEAFF.

This clone occurred a few times. The chain combines TRBV6-5 with TRBJ2-2, with D tentatively TRBD1 (6 bases). CDR3 length: 15 amino acids. V shed 6 bases and J shed 4 bases, with 15 bases lying between them. CDR1 is MNHEY and CDR2 is SVGAGI in the germline V gene. The CDR3 coding sequence is TGTGCCAGCAGCCAGACAGGATCGGTCACCGGGGAGCTGTTTTTT. Amino acids: CASSQTGSVTGELFF.